The entry below describes one TCR beta chain. This clonotype was seen ten or more times. The specificity of this receptor is unknown. No clone much larger than this one lies a single base away; base qualities are absent. The source of the sample is a study of neurological immune-mediated disorders (dated by TCRdb to the late 2010s). For the study in its entirety: Using UMI-based sequencing, the study compared peripheral blood TCR-beta repertoires from patients with HTLV-I-associated myelopathy (HAM/TSP), patients with multiple sclerosis, and healthy controls. The cohort was made up of 60 to 75 subjects, consisting of about 15 HAM/TSP patients, around 35 multiple sclerosis patients and around 20 healthy controls. Alongside PBMC samples, the set of about 100 TCR-beta libraries contained longitudinal samples, technical triplicates, and paired CD4+ and CD8+ T-cell subsets that had been sorted. On the study overall, not on this receptor specifically: Across subjects, expanded clones never shared an identical CDR3 amino acid sequence, which suggests that the TCR-beta repertoires in every group were private. TCR clonal expansion was highest in HAM/TSP patients and lowest in MS patients, with MS patients falling below even healthy controls.

cDNA was synthesized by template-switch 5'RACE using a primer with a 10-nucleotide random unique molecular identifier that tagged each TCR transcript. Over 200 million TCR-beta sequences, covering 15-18 subjects, were produced in each sequencing run. Total RNA was extracted with the RNeasy kit. Using the KAPA Real-time Library Amplification kit, TCR-beta VDJ regions were amplified with primers for the TCR constant region and the 5'RACE anchor. A first PCR added sample indexes and Illumina adaptors, after which a second PCR increased the library yield. After Ampure bead purification, the roughly 650 bp TCR product was size-selected on a 2% E-gel SizeSelection system. Before pooling, libraries had their quality checked on a Bioanalyzer, their concentration measured with Qubit, and their quantity determined with the Kapa Library Quantification kit. Libraries were sequenced paired-end 2 x 150 bp on an Illumina HiSeq 2500. To increase sequence diversity, roughly 24-31% phiX was spiked into each library pool. The paper's data handling went like this. The quality-filtered reads were processed with the UMI-based MiGEC pipeline, whose error correction step removed more than 85% of the raw TCR sequences. IMGT germline references were used for alignment of VDJ genes, and clonotypes were defined by a unique CDR3 amino acid sequence together with V-J genes. VDJtools evaluated clonal expansion, Shannon diversity and CDR3 relatedness (CalcPairwiseDistances, ClusterSamples); CLCbio workbench built phylogenetic trees. Using coefficient-of-variation modelling across technical triplicates, the study counted a clone as expanded if it had at least 8 unique UMIs. The public reads were quality trimmed at Q25 with fastp and then assembled into clones with MiXCR by TCRdb, keeping productive beta chains. Each entry merges the rows of one CDR3 protein and shows their most common DNA and genes. The V and J calls here are based on TCRdb, not the publication. A total of approximately 37,000 distinct CDR3 sequences appear in this sample, 14% of them only once. Of the sample, approximately 30% is held by the ten largest clones.

For the unsorted PBMC libraries, 2 million PBMCs were stored in RNAlater at -80 degrees C until RNA extraction and were used to generate the libraries. Peripheral blood was subjected to Ficoll-Hypaque density gradient centrifugation to isolate PBMCs, which were then cryopreserved in liquid nitrogen. Including the terminal cysteine and valine, the CDR3 comprises 14 residues. The read is trimmed to its CDR3 DNA, 42 bases read in frame from base 1. Trimming accounts for 7 bases at V and 4 bases at J, while the number of junction bases matched to no gene is 10. CDR1 and CDR2 are read off the germline V gene as MNHEY and SVGEGT.

Sequencing was carried out using PBMCs. The receptor comes from a woman in her 50s with HTLV-1-associated myelopathy (HAM/TSP). The chain links TRBV6-2 or TRBV6-3 with TRBJ2-7, with TRBD1 matching 7 junction bases. In nucleotide form, the sequence is TGTGCCAGCAAAGCCGACAGGGTACCTTACGAGCAGTACGTC. Its coded protein is CASKADRVPYEQYV.